This T cell receptor (beta chain) was documented in a study of control samples from healthy donors and cancer patients. From germline, CDR1 is MNHEY and CDR2 SMNVEV (reference sequence). The germline V and J ends were trimmed by 5 bases and 0 bases, with 5 bases remaining between them. CDR3 size: 14 residues. The table came from immunoSEQ multiplex PCR; TCRdb's copy has only in-frame clones and leaves some out. The sample includes more than 95,000 clones, more than 80% of them seen just once. The rearrangement links TRBV27 to TRBJ2-6; D is uncertain. The clonotype comes from a woman in her 50s with colorectal cancer. Material: PBMCs. In DNA form, the CDR3 reads TGTGCCAGCAGTCGAACCTCTGGGGCCAACGTCCTGACTTTC. Protein product: CASSRTSGANVLTF.